These T cell receptor beta chains were read from a single sample in a study of spatial heterogeneity in lung cancer. TCRdb processed the 5' RACE reads anew with MiXCR; each CDR3 protein has one entry. This sample has around 24,000 distinct CDR3 sequences, with 6.5% to 8% found just once. The sample in question was PBMCs, obtained at surgery. The receptors shown here come from a male donor with early-stage non-small cell lung cancer. The CDR3 runs from the conserved cysteine through the conserved F or W. A D gene is named only where the DNA matches it firmly.

j_call d_call v_call cdr3_aa
TRBJ2-2 TRBD2 TRBV5-1 CASSRLADLTGELFF
TRBJ2-1 . TRBV6-6 CASSYSRAYNEQFF
TRBJ1-1 . TRBV11-2 CASTYPGKHTEAFF
TRBJ2-2 . TRBV5-1 CASSLAGSFNTGELFF
TRBJ2-5 TRBD2 TRBV5-1 CASSPTGLAVEETQYF
TRBJ2-2 TRBD2 TRBV10-3 CAARLAGDTGELFF
TRBJ1-1 . TRBV6-2/TRBV6-3 CASSYGMGTTEAFF
TRBJ2-2 . TRBV6-5 CASSLQGNTGELFF
TRBJ2-7 . TRBV12-3/TRBV12-4 CASSSAPGVPFHEQYF
TRBJ2-3 TRBD1 TRBV6-2/TRBV6-3 CASSYSSGTGDRTDTQYF
TRBJ2-1 . TRBV5-1 CASSLVLNEQFF
TRBJ2-4 TRBD1 TRBV28 CASRPHTGGGNIQYF
TRBJ1-6 TRBD1 TRBV7-9 CASSLEGTGDSPLHF
TRBJ1-3 . TRBV9 CASSVDLSTRGDTIYF
TRBJ1-5 . TRBV2 CASSERTGNSNQPQHF
TRBJ2-5 TRBD2 TRBV6-5 CASRQGNYLAGGPAEETQYF
TRBJ1-5 . TRBV12-3/TRBV12-4 CATSKGSSQHF
TRBJ1-1 . TRBV4-1 CASSQTLTNTEAFF
TRBJ2-1 . TRBV24-1 CATSDFTGSSYNEQFF
TRBJ1-1 . TRBV20-1 CSARGPQGSTAEAFF
TRBJ1-2 . TRBV24-1 CATSDRYGYTF
TRBJ2-1 . TRBV6-2/TRBV6-3 CASSYGVYEQFF
TRBJ2-7 . TRBV11-2 CASSRAAQTYEQYF
TRBJ2-2 TRBD1 TRBV20-1 CSAKGDSGTGELFF
TRBJ2-3 TRBD1 TRBV20-1 CSAGDRREGDTQYF
TRBJ2-3 TRBD2 TRBV7-6 CASSFVGLAGVADTQYF
TRBJ2-1 . TRBV14 CASSPLAAFSYNEQFF
TRBJ2-3 TRBD2 TRBV14 CASSQGVAGYTDTQYF
TRBJ2-2 . TRBV7-3 CASRWGNTGELFF
TRBJ2-2 . TRBV18 CASSPLTWNIGPGELFF
TRBJ1-5 . TRBV12-3/TRBV12-4 CASRDNSQSPQHF
TRBJ1-1 TRBD1 TRBV12-3/TRBV12-4 CASRKGQGNTEAFF
TRBJ1-2 . TRBV28 CASITQGTAGGYTF
TRBJ1-1 . TRBV4-1 CASSQAATLRTTEAFF
TRBJ2-3 TRBD2 TRBV10-1 CASSAGGDQDTQYF
TRBJ2-5 . TRBV6-5 CASKKGGGETQYF
TRBJ2-1 . TRBV5-1 CASSLDGGFGNEQFF
TRBJ2-7 . TRBV6-5 CASSSPASYEQYF
TRBJ2-7 . TRBV6-2/TRBV6-3 CASRTGLGEQYF
TRBJ1-1 . TRBV5-1 CASSLQAIMTEAFF
TRBJ2-1 TRBD2 TRBV5-1 CASSRTRNEQFF
TRBJ1-4 . TRBV20-1 CSAGRNEKLFF